This paragraph reports one T cell receptor (beta chain). The source of the sample is a study of blood T cell repertoires in COVID-19. Between the trimmed V and J ends, which lost 4 bases and 8 bases, there was a span of 12 bases. Germline V gene sequence: CDR1 SGDLS, CDR2 YYNGEE. The CDR3 totals 12 residues. Produced via immunoSEQ multiplex PCR; TCRdb's table is partial and in-frame only. The sample shows fewer than 350,000 clones, 85% of them seen only once. V usage is TRBV9 and J usage is TRBJ1-1; D is ambiguous. This clonotype was sampled from a human donor in a cohort sampled during active COVID-19. Sequencing used peripheral blood. The CDR3 DNA follows: TGTGCCAGCAGCACCGACGAGGCAGAAGCTTTCTTT. Translated: CASSTDEAEAFF.